This T cell receptor (beta chain) was obtained from a study of blood T cells in healthy people across ages. Whole-study results and caveats: Age advanced and TCR beta diversity per million T cells fell, roughly linearly.

The CDR3 runs 16 residues. V lost 5 bases and J lost 1, with 19 bases in between. Germline V gene data show CDR1 as SQVTM and CDR2 as ANQGSEA. The authors ran a second PCR of roughly 6 to 11 cycles using a sample-barcoded 5' primer and a J-beta primer mix. A single record per CDR3 protein comes from TCRdb applying MiXCR to the 5' RACE reads. This table has more than 650,000 distinct CDR3 sequences, around 24% appearing once. Concerning this clonotype: The antigen is undetermined.

The sample was also linked to a second study, of T cells of mothers and their children. That study adds: Each donor was one of three healthy Caucasian mothers or one of their six children. cDNA synthesis used all extracted RNA, about 1.5 ug per 15 ul. There were over 8.5 million TCR beta CDR3 reads from each mother and a few million from each child.

The sample consisted of blood. The J gene is TRBJ2-3, the V gene TRBV29-1; TRBD1 is a possible D gene (6 bases). This receptor was identified in a boy aged 5-17 years in good health. CDR3 DNA sequence: TGCAGCGTTCGAACCAGGGGCGCAACCGGCACAGATACGCAGTATTTT. This codes for CSVRTRGATGTDTQYF.